This T cell receptor (beta chain) originates from a study of blood T cell repertoires in COVID-19. Produced via immunoSEQ multiplex PCR; TCRdb's table is partial and in-frame only. The sample contains under 75,000 clones, 79% of which appear only once. Trimming removed 0 bases at V and 8 bases at J, with 7 bases between. The CDR3 has 12 residues. The sequencing input was peripheral blood. The chain joins TRBV23-1 to TRBJ2-5; no reliable D call. TRBV23-1 is known as an ORF, though its function is uncertain. The receptor's source is a woman aged 70 to 79 with acute or convalescent COVID-19. CDR3 in DNA: TGCGCCAGCAGTCAATCGAAGCTTACCCAGTACTTC. This encodes CASSQSKLTQYF.